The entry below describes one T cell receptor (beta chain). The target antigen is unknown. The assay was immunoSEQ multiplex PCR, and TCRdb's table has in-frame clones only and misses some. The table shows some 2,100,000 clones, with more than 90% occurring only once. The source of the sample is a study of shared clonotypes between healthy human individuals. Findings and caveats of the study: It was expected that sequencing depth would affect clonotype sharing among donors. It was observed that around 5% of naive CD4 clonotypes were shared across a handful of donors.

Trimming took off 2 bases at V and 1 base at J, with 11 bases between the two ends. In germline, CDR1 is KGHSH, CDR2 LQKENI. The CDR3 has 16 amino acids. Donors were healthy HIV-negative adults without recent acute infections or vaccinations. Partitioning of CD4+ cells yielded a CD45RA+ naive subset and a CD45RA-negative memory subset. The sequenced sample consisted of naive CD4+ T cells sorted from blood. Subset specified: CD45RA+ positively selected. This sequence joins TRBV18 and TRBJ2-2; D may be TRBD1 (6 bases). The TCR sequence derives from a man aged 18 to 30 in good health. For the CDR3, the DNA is TGTGCCAGCTCACCAACAGGGAACGGGAACACCGGGGAGCTGTTTTTT. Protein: CASSPTGNGNTGELFF.